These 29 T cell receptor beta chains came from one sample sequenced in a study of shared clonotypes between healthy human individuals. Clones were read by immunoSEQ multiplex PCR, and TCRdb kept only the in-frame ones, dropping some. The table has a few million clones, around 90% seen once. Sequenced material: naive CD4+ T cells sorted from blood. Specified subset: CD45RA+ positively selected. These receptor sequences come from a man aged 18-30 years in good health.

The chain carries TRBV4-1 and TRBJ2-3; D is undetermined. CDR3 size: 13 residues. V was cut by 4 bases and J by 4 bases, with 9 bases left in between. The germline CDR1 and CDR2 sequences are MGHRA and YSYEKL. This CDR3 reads CASSRSQADTQYF. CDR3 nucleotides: TGCGCCAGCAGCCGGTCCCAAGCAGATACGCAGTATTTT.

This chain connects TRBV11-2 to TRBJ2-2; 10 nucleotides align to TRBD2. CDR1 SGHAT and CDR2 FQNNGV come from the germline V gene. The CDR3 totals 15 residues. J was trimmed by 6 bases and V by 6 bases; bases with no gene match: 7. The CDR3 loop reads CASSRSGGQAGELFF. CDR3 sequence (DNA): TGTGCCAGCAGTCGTAGCGGGGGGCAAGCCGGGGAGCTGTTTTTT.

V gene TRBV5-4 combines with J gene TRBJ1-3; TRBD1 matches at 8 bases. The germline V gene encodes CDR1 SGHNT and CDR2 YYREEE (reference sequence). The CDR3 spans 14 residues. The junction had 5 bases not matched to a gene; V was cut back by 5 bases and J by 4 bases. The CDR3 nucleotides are TGTGCCAGCAGTCCTCAGGGGGCAGGAAACACCATATATTTT. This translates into CASSPQGAGNTIYF.

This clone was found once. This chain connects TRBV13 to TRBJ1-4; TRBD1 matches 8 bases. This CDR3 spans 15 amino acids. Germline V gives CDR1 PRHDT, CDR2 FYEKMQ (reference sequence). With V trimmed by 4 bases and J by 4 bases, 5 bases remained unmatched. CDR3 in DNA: TGTGCCAGCAGCTACGGGACAGGCTATAATGAAAAACTGTTTTTT. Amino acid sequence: CASSYGTGYNEKLFF.

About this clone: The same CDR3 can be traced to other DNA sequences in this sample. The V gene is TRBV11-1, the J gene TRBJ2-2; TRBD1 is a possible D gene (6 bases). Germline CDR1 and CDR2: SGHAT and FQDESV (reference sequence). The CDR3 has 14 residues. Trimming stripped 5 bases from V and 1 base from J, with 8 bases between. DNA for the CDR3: TGTGCCAGCAGCCTGGACAGGAACACCGGGGAGCTGTTTTTT. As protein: CASSLDRNTGELFF.

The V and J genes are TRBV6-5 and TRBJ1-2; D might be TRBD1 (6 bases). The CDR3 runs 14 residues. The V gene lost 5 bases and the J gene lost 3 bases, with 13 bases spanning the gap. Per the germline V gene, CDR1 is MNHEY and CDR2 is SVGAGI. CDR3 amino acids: CASSKGGRDYGYTF. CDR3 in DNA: TGTGCCAGCAGTAAGGGGGGGCGCGACTATGGCTACACCTTC.

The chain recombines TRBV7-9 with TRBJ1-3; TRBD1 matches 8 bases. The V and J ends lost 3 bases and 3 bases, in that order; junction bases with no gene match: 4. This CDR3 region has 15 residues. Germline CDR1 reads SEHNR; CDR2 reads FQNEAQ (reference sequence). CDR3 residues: CASSLGGQGGNTIYF. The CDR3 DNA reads TGTGCCAGCAGCTTGGGAGGACAGGGTGGAAACACCATATATTTT.

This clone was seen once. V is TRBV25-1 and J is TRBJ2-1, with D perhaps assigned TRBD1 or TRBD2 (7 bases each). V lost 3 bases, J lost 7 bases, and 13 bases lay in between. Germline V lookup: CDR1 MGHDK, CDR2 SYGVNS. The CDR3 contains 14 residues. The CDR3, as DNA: TGTGCCAGCAGTGACTCAGGGGGAGGGAATGAGCAGTTCTTC. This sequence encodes CASSDSGGGNEQFF.

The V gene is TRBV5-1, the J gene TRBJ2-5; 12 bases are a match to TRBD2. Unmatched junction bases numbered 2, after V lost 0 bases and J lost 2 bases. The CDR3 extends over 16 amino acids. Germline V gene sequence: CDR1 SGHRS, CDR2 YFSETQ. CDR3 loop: CASSLVGLAGQETQYF. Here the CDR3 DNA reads TGCGCCAGCAGCTTGGTTGGACTAGCGGGACAAGAGACCCAGTACTTC.

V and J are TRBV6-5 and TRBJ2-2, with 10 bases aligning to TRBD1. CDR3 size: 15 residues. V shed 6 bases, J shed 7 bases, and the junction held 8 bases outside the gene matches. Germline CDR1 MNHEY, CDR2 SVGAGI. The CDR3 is CASRVGTGDLGELFF. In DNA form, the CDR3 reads TGTGCCAGCAGAGTAGGGACAGGGGATCTCGGGGAGCTGTTTTTT.

CDR3 residues: CASSFKPHSYEQYF. As DNA, the CDR3 is TGTGCCAGCAGCTTCAAACCCCATTCCTACGAGCAGTACTTC. The chain is built from TRBV5-6 and TRBJ2-7; no definite D call. The V gene's germline CDR1 is SGHDT and CDR2 YYEEEE. The CDR3 is 14 amino acids. The germline V and J ends were trimmed by 2 bases and 1 base, with 10 bases remaining between them.

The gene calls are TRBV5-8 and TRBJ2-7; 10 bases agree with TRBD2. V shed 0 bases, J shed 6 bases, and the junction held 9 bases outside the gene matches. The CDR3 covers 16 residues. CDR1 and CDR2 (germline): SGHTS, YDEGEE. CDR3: CASSLVSSGGAREQYF. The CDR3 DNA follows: TGTGCCAGCAGCTTGGTGTCCAGCGGGGGGGCTCGCGAGCAGTACTTC.

The DNA for the CDR3 is TGTGCTAGTGGTTCCGCAGGCGGGGGGCAAGGAGCCAAAAACATTCAGTACTTC. Protein sequence: CASGSAGGGQGAKNIQYF. This sequence joins TRBV12-5 and TRBJ2-4; 8 bases map to TRBD2. With V trimmed by 4 bases and J by 0 bases, 11 bases remained unmatched. CDR1 and CDR2 (germline): LGHNT, FRNRAP. The CDR3 has 18 amino acids.

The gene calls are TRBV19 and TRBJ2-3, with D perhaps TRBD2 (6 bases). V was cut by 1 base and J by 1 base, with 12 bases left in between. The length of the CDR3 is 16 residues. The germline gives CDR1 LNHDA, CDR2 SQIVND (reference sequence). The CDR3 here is CASSIGRGRGTDTQYF. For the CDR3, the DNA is TGTGCCAGTAGTATAGGGAGGGGTCGGGGCACAGATACGCAGTATTTT.

The CDR3 nucleotides are TGTGCCAGCAGCGCCAATAGCGGGGGGACAGATACGCAGTATTTT. Translation gives CASSANSGGTDTQYF. The gene calls are TRBV11-2 and TRBJ2-3; 10 bases fit TRBD2. Trimming at V came to 5 bases and at J to 3 bases, leaving 5 bases not matched to a gene. The CDR3 is 15 residues long. CDR1 and CDR2 from the germline V gene are SGHAT and FQNNGV.

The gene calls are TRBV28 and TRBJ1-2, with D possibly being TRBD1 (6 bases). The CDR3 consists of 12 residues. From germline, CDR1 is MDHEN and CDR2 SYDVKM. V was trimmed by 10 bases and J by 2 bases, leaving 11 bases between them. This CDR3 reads CAIGGGNYGYTF. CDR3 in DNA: TGTGCCATAGGAGGGGGAAACTATGGCTACACCTTC.

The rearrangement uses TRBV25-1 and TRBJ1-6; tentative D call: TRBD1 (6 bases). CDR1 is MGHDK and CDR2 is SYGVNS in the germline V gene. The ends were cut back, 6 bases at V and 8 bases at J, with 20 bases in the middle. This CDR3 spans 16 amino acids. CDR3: CASRADMFRGHSPLHF. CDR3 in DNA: TGTGCCAGCAGGGCAGACATGTTCAGGGGCCATTCACCCCTCCACTTT.

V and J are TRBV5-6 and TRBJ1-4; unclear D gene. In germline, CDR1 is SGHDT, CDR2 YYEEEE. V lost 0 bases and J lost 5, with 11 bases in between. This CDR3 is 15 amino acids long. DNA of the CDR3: TGTGCCAGCAGCTTGGTCCAAGCGCCAAATGAAAAACTGTTTTTT. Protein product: CASSLVQAPNEKLFF.

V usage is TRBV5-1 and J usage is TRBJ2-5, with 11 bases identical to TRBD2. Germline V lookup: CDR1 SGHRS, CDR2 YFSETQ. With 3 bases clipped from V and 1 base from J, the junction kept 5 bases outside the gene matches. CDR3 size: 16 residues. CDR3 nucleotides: TGCGCCAGCAGCTCACAGGGACTAGCGGTCCAAGAGACCCAGTACTTC. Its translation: CASSSQGLAVQETQYF. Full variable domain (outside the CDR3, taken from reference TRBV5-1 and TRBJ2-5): KAGVTQTPRYLIKTRGQQVTLSCSPISGHRSVSWYQQTPGQGLQFLFEYFSETQRNKGNFPGRFSGRQFSNSRSEMNVSTLELGDSALYLCASSSQGLAVQETQYFGPGTRLLVL.

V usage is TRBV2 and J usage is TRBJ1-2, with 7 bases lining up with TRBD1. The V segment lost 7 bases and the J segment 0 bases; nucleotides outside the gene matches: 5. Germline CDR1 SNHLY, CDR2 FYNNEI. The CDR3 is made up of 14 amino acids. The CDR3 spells CASTSTGTNYGYTF. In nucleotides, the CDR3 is TGTGCCAGCACTTCGACAGGGACTAACTATGGCTACACCTTC.

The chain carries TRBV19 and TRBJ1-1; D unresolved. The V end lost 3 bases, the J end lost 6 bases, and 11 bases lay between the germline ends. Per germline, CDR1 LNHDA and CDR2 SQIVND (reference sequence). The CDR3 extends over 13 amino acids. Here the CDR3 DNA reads TGTGCCAGTAGTATCGGAATAGCCCCTGAAGCTTTCTTT. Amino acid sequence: CASSIGIAPEAFF.

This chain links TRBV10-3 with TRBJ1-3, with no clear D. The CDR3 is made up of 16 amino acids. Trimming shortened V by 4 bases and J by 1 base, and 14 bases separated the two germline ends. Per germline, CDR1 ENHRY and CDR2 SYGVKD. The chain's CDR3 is CAISGPTERSGNTIYF. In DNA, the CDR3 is TGTGCCATCAGTGGCCCTACGGAACGGTCTGGAAACACCATATATTTT.

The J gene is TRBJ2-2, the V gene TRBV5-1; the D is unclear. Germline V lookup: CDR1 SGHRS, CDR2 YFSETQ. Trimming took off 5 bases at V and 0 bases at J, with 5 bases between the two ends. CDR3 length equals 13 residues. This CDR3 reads CASRGSNTGELFF. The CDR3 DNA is TGCGCCAGCAGAGGGTCGAACACCGGGGAGCTGTTTTTT.

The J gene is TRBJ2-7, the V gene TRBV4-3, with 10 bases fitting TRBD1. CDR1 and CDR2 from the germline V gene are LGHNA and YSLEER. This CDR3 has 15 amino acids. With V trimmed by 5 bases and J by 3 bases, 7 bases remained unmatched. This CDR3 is CASSLVGTGDYEQYF. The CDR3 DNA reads TGCGCCAGCAGCTTGGTCGGGACAGGGGACTACGAGCAGTACTTC.

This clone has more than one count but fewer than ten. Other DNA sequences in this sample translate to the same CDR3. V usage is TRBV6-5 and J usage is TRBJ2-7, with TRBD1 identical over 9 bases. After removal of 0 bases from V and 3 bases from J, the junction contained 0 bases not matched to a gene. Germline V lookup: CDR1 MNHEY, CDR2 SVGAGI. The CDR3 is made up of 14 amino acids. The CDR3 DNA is TGTGCCAGCAGTTACTCGACAGGGGGCTACGAGCAGTACTTC. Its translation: CASSYSTGGYEQYF.

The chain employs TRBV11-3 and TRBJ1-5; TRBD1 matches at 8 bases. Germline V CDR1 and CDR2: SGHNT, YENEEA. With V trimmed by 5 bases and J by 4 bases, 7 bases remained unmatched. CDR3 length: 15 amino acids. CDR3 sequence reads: CASSPGTGPNQPQHF. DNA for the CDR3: TGTGCCAGCAGCCCCGGGACAGGACCAAATCAGCCCCAGCATTTT.

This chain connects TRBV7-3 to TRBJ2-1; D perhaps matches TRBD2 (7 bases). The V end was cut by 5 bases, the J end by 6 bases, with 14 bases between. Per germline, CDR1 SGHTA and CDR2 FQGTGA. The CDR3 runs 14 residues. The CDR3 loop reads CASSRYRGANEQFF. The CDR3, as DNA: TGTGCCAGCAGCAGATACCGGGGGGCCAATGAGCAGTTCTTC.

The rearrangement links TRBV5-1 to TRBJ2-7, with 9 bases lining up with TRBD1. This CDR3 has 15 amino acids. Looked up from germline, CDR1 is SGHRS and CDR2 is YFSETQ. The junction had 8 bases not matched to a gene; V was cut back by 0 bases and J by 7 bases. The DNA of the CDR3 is TGCGCCAGCAGCTTGGCCGGGACAGGGTACGTAGAGCAGTACTTC. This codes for CASSLAGTGYVEQYF.

In DNA, the CDR3 is TGCGCCAGCAGCCCAAATCTAGGCTTCGGGCAAGAGACCCAGTACTTC. Protein: CASSPNLGFGQETQYF. The V and J genes are TRBV4-1 and TRBJ2-5; D ambiguous. V was pared by 4 bases and J by 2 bases, with 17 bases between. The CDR3 is 16 amino acids. In germline, CDR1 is MGHRA, CDR2 YSYEKL.